This is a list of T cell receptor beta chains from one sample in a study of cytomegalovirus exposure and HLA in healthy donors. Profiling relied on immunoSEQ multiplex PCR, and the TCRdb table lists in-frame clones only, not all of them. The sample lists approximately 160,000 clones; about three quarters were seen once. Sequencing used PBMCs. The origin of the receptors is a female donor in good health and CMV-seronegative. The CDR3 runs from the conserved cysteine through the conserved F or W. A D gene is named only where the DNA matches it firmly. Size tells how often a clone was seen (once, few, many) or the class of an expanded clone, and some rows leave it out.

>TRBJ2-5|TRBV11-2|TRBD2|NA
TGTGCCAGCAACAAGGGGGGGCTAGCGGGAGGGGAGACCCAGTACTTC
CASNKGGLAGGETQYF
>TRBJ1-1|TRBV6-6|TRBD1|NA
TGTGCCAGCAGTTACTCATCACGACAGGGGGCCACTGAAGCTTTCTTT
CASSYSSRQGATEAFF
>TRBJ2-2|TRBV19|NA|NA
TGTGCCAGTAATGGGGGGACTTCGAACACCGGGGAGCTGTTTTTT
CASNGGTSNTGELFF
>TRBJ1-3|TRBV25-1|NA|few
TGTGCCAGCAGTGCAAATTGGGGCCACTCTGGAAACACCATATATTTT
CASSANWGHSGNTIYF
>TRBJ1-1|TRBV7-3|TRBD1|NA
TGTGCCAGCAGGGGACAGTTGAACACTGAAGCTTTCTTT
CASRGQLNTEAFF
>TRBJ2-7|TRBV4-2|NA|NA
TGTGCCAGCAGCCAAGAATTAAGGGGCCCTTACGAGCAGTACTTC
CASSQELRGPYEQYF
>TRBJ2-6|TRBV7-2|TRBD1|NA
TGTGCCAGCAGCTTTCTCGGGACAGGGGTAGGGGCCAACGTCCTGACTTTC
CASSFLGTGVGANVLTF
>TRBJ1-1|TRBV9|TRBD1|NA
TGTGCCAGCAGCAAGGGACAGTTGAACACTGAAGCTTTCTTT
CASSKGQLNTEAFF
>TRBJ2-7|TRBV13|NA|few
TGTGCCAGCAGCTTCAGAATCGGGAGACCCTACGAGCAGTACTTC
CASSFRIGRPYEQYF
>TRBJ2-5|TRBV7-8|NA|NA
TGTGCCAGCAGCTTAATGGGGGGGCGACAAGAGACCCAGTACTTC
CASSLMGGRQETQYF
>TRBJ2-5|TRBV6-1|NA|few
TGTGCCAGCAGTGAAGGGCTAGCGCAGACCCAGTACTTC
CASSEGLAQTQYF
>TRBJ2-1|TRBV29-1|NA|NA
TGCAGCACCCTGGGGGGTACTGAGCAGTTCTTC
CSTLGGTEQFF
>TRBJ1-4|TRBV11-2|NA|NA
TGTGCCAGCAGCCCCCAGGGAATTCAACTGTTTTTT
CASSPQGIQLFF
>TRBJ2-3|TRBV5-4|NA|NA
TGTGCCAGCAGCTATCGGACAGTAGACACAGATACGCAGTATTTT
CASSYRTVDTDTQYF
>TRBJ2-4|TRBV4-1|TRBD1|NA
TGCGCCAGCAGCCAGGGACAGGGGACCAAAAACAGTCAGTACTTC
CASSQGQGTKNSQYF
>TRBJ1-1|TRBV5-1|TRBD1|few
TGCGCCAGCAGCTTGCGACAGGGTAGTGACACTGAAGCTTTCTTT
CASSLRQGSDTEAFF
>TRBJ2-4|TRBV19|TRBD2|NA
TGTGCCAGTAGTATCTCTGGCGGGAGAGGGGAACGGGCGTACTTC
CASSISGGRGERAYF
>TRBJ1-5|TRBV6-1|NA|NA
TGTGCCAGCAGGCTTGCAGGGGCTCAGCCCCAGCATTTT
CASRLAGAQPQHF
>TRBJ2-5|TRBV27|TRBD1|NA
TGTGCCAGCAGTGCGGGACAGGGGGTCGGAGAGACCCAGTACTTC
CASSAGQGVGETQYF
>TRBJ2-5|TRBV30|TRBD2|NA
TGTGCCTGGAGTGTTTGGGGGGGTGAGACCCAGTACTTC
CAWSVWGGETQYF
>TRBJ1-1|TRBV4-1|NA|NA
TGCGCCAGCAGCCAAGAGTCGCAGGGAGGGAACACTGAAGCTTTCTTT
CASSQESQGGNTEAFF
>TRBJ2-2|TRBV19|TRBD1|NA
TGTGCCACCTTAGCAGGGGGTAGTATTACCGGGGAGCTGTTTTTT
CATLAGGSITGELFF
>TRBJ2-7|TRBV29-1|TRBD1|NA
TGCAGCGTTGAAAGGTCGGACAGGGGGTACGAGCAGTACTTC
CSVERSDRGYEQYF
>TRBJ2-7|TRBV5-5|TRBD1|once
TGTGCCAGCAGCCTCGAGACAGGGACCTACGAGCAGTACTTC
CASSLETGTYEQYF
>TRBJ1-3|TRBV19|NA|NA
TGTGCCAGTAGTTCGGGTGGAAACACCATATATTTT
CASSSGGNTIYF
>TRBJ2-5|TRBV29-1|TRBD1|NA
TGCAGCGTTGAGCAGGGGGCGGTGGAGACCCAGTACTTC
CSVEQGAVETQYF
>TRBJ2-3|TRBV2|NA|NA
TGTGCCAGCAGTGCGAGCGGTGTGACAGATACGCAGTATTTT
CASSASGVTDTQYF
>TRBJ2-3|TRBV7-2|TRBD1|NA
TGTGCCAGCAGCCAACAGGGGATTGTCACAGATACGCAGTATTTT
CASSQQGIVTDTQYF
>TRBJ2-3|TRBV10-3|NA|NA
TGTGCCATCCGCGGGGAGAGTGACACAGATACGCAGTATTTT
CAIRGESDTDTQYF
>TRBJ2-1|TRBV19|NA|NA
TGTGCCAGCGACGACTCCCACTCCTACAATGAGCAGTTCTTC
CASDDSHSYNEQFF
>TRBJ2-2|TRBV28|NA|NA
TGTGCCAGCAGCCACCTCCGAGGAGGGGTAAACACCGGGGAGCTGTTTTTT
CASSHLRGGVNTGELFF
>TRBJ2-3|TRBV7-6|TRBD2|once
TGTGCCAGCAGCTTGACTAGCGGGAGTCTGGGTACGCAGTATTTT
CASSLTSGSLGTQYF
>TRBJ1-5|TRBV7-9|NA|NA
TGTGCCAGCAGCTTAGTGGCTGGGCCCGGCTCCGATCAGCCCCAGCATTTT
CASSLVAGPGSDQPQHF
>TRBJ2-7|TRBV28|NA|once
TGTGCCAGCAGTTTGGCCCCATACGAGCAGTACTTC
CASSLAPYEQYF
>TRBJ2-7|TRBV5-1|NA|once
TGCGCCAGCAGCTACTCCTACGAGCAGTACTTC
CASSYSYEQYF
>TRBJ1-5|TRBV4-2|NA|NA
TGTGCCAGCAGCCAAGATTCCGGGACAACGAATCAGCCCCAGCATTTT
CASSQDSGTTNQPQHF
>TRBJ1-2|TRBV16|NA|NA
TGTGCCAGCAGCCAATACACGGGCTATGGCTACACCTTC
CASSQYTGYGYTF
>TRBJ2-5|TRBV28|TRBD2|NA
TGTGCCAGCAGTTTATCCGCACTAGCGGGAGGCCAGACCCAGTACTTC
CASSLSALAGGQTQYF
>TRBJ2-7|TRBV30|NA|few
TGTGCCTGGAGTGCGGGACTGCCCTACGAGCAGTACTTC
CAWSAGLPYEQYF
>TRBJ1-2|TRBV14|NA|NA
TGTGCCAGCAGCCAATCATTCGGCTATGGCTACACCTTC
CASSQSFGYGYTF
>TRBJ1-1|TRBV5-8|NA|few
TGTGCCAGCAGCATCCCTAGGGGGTCGAGCACTGAAGCTTTCTTT
CASSIPRGSSTEAFF
>TRBJ2-1|TRBV19|TRBD2|NA
TGTGCCATTAGCGAGCGGGATTCCCCTTACAATGAGCAGTTCTTC
CAISERDSPYNEQFF
>TRBJ1-2|TRBV7-3|TRBD1|NA
TGTGCCAGCAGCTTAGACAGGGGGCCTGGCTACACCTTC
CASSLDRGPGYTF
>TRBJ1-1|TRBV2|TRBD1|NA
TGTGCCAGCAGTGAGGGACAGCTAAACACTGAAGCTTTCTTT
CASSEGQLNTEAFF